The sequence of this TCR beta chain was determined in a study of blood T cells in healthy people across ages. The CDR3 is made up of 15 amino acids. Germline V CDR1 and CDR2: SGHAT, FQNNGV. The V and J ends lost 0 bases and 5 bases, in that order; junction bases with no gene match: 7. Primers used in a second PCR of roughly 6 to 12 cycles were a sample-barcoded 5' primer and a J-beta primer mix. Each CDR3 protein gets one entry after TCRdb re-called the 5' RACE reads with MiXCR. The sample has over 1.5 million distinct CDR3 sequences; about 50% are singletons. Sequencing input: blood. This sequence was found in a woman between 40 and 55 years old in good health. The chain employs TRBV11-2 and TRBJ2-7, with 7 bases matching TRBD2. The CDR3 sequence: CASSLERGGSHEQYF. CDR3 DNA sequence: TGTGCCAGCAGCTTAGAACGGGGAGGGTCCCACGAGCAGTACTTC.